The 10 T cell receptor beta chains below were found in one sample sequenced in a study of blood T cell repertoires in COVID-19. Only in-frame clones appear in the TCRdb table, and some are missing; sequencing was by immunoSEQ multiplex PCR. The data contain about 16,000 clones, just under 95% of them singletons. The specimen sequenced was peripheral blood. These receptor sequences come from a human donor in a cohort sampled during active COVID-19.

This sequence joins TRBV7-6 and TRBJ1-5; weak D call: TRBD1 (6 bases). This CDR3 comprises 14 residues. The V end was cut by 2 bases, the J end by 2 bases, with 7 bases between. Looked up from germline, CDR1 is SGHVS and CDR2 is FNYEAQ. The CDR3 nucleotides are TGTGCCAGCAGCTTAAGACAGGGCAATCAGCCCCAGCATTTT. Protein sequence: CASSLRQGNQPQHF.

The V call is TRBV5-4, the J call TRBJ1-2; D is perhaps TRBD1 (6 bases). This CDR3 region has 13 residues. Germline CDR1 SGHNT, CDR2 YYREEE (reference sequence). Trimming stripped 7 bases from V and 4 bases from J, with 14 bases between. CDR3 sequence: CASASRDTYGYTF. In nucleotides, the CDR3 is TGTGCCAGCGCCTCCCGGGACACCTATGGCTACACCTTC.

The genes are TRBV6-6 and TRBJ1-2; 12 bases line up with TRBD1. The CDR3 is 16 residues long. The trim removed 5 bases at V and 4 bases at J, leaving 8 bases unmatched. Germline loops: CDR1 MNHNY, CDR2 SVGAGI (reference sequence). This chain's CDR3 is CASSATGTGGPYGYTF. The CDR3 region has the DNA TGTGCCAGCAGTGCCACCGGGACAGGGGGCCCCTATGGCTACACCTTC.

This chain links TRBV23-1 with TRBJ2-5; perhaps TRBD1 as D (5 bases). TRBV23-1 is labeled an ORF, and its function is uncertain. Deletions cut 3 bases from V and 5 bases from J, with 13 bases between. CDR3 length: 14 residues. As DNA, the CDR3 is TGCGCCAGCAGTCACCAGGGTAGTGAGGAGACCCAGTACTTC. It codes for CASSHQGSEETQYF.

This chain connects TRBV18 to TRBJ2-7; 10 nucleotides match TRBD2. This CDR3 comprises 16 residues. Germline V gene lookup returns CDR1 KGHSH and CDR2 LQKENI. Trimming cost V 0 bases and J 2 bases; bases outside gene matches: 4. For the CDR3, the DNA is TGTGCCAGCTCACCACCCGGACTAGCGGTAACCTACGAGCAGTACTTC. This gives the protein CASSPPGLAVTYEQYF.

This clone has just one count. This chain connects TRBV15 to TRBJ2-1; the match to TRBD2 covers 7 bases. Germline V gives CDR1 LNHNV, CDR2 YYDKDF (reference sequence). The CDR3 contains 15 residues. The junction had 5 bases not matched to a gene; V was cut back by 4 bases and J by 2 bases. CDR3 in DNA: TGTGCCACCAGCATAAGGCGGGAGCCCTACAATGAGCAGTTCTTC. It encodes CATSIRREPYNEQFF.

The chain joins TRBV11-2 to TRBJ2-7, with 9 nucleotides matching TRBD1. V was pared by 5 bases and J by 0 bases, with 8 bases of the junction left unmatched. Germline V gene lookup returns CDR1 SGHAT and CDR2 FQNNGV. The CDR3 length is 16 residues. The CDR3 loop reads CASSPKTGGLSYEQYF. DNA of the CDR3: TGTGCCAGCAGCCCTAAGACAGGGGGGCTCTCCTACGAGCAGTACTTC.

The genes are TRBV9 and TRBJ2-5, with 12 bases fitting TRBD2. Germline CDR1 SGDLS, CDR2 YYNGEE. This CDR3 region has 15 residues. Trimming removed 3 bases from V and 5 bases from J; junction bases left unmatched: 5. This chain's CDR3 is CASSADLAGGETQYF. The CDR3 coding sequence is TGTGCCAGCAGCGCGGACCTAGCGGGAGGGGAGACCCAGTACTTC.

The chain carries TRBV19 and TRBJ1-5, with 7 bases matching TRBD1. The junction had 8 bases not matched to a gene; V was cut back by 6 bases and J by 0 bases. Germline-derived CDR1 and CDR2 are LNHDA and SQIVND (reference sequence). The CDR3 runs to 16 residues. The CDR3 loop is CASRGQPNYSNQPQHF. In DNA, the CDR3 is TGTGCCAGTAGGGGACAGCCAAATTATAGCAATCAGCCCCAGCATTTT.

The V call is TRBV18, the J call TRBJ2-2; D not resolved. The CDR3 extends over 12 amino acids. V was clipped by 4 bases and J by 8 bases, with 8 bases between them. Germline assignment: CDR1 KGHSH and CDR2 LQKENI. The CDR3 DNA reads as TGTGCCAGCTCACGTACTGATGGGGAGCTGTTTTTT. It yields the protein CASSRTDGELFF.